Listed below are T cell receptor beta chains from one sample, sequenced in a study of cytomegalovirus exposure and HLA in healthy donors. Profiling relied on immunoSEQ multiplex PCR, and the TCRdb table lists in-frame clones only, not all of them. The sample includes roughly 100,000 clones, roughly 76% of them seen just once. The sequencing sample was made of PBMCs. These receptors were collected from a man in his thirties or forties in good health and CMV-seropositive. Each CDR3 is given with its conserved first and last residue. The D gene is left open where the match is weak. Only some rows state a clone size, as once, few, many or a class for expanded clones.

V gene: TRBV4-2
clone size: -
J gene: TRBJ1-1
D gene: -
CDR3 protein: CASSQDVGENTEAFF
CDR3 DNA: TGTGCCAGCAGCCAAGATGTAGGGGAGAACACTGAAGCTTTCTTT

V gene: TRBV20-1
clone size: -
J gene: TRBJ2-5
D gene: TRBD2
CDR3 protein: CSIVRGETQYF
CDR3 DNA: TGCAGTATTGTGCGGGGGGAGACCCAGTACTTC

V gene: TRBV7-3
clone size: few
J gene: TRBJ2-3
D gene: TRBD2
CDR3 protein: CASSLGWRSGGGNTDTQYF
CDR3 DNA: TGTGCCAGCAGCCTCGGTTGGAGGAGTGGCGGGGGGAACACAGATACGCAGTATTTT

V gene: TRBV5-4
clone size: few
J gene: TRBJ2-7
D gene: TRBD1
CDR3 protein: CASSRGQGFSYEQYF
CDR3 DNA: TGTGCCAGCAGCAGGGGACAGGGATTCTCCTACGAGCAGTACTTC

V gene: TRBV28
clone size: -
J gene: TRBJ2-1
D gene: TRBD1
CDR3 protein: CASSTGQGWHEQFF
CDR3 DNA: TGTGCCAGCAGCACCGGACAGGGGTGGCATGAGCAGTTCTTC

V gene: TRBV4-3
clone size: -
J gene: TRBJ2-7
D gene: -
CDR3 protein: CASSQDPAARYEQYF
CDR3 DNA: TGCGCCAGCAGCCAAGATCCAGCGGCTCGCTACGAGCAGTACTTC

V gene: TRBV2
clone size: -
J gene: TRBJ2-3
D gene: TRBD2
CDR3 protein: CASSEAGGRRGMSADTQYF
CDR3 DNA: TGTGCCAGCAGTGAAGCAGGAGGTAGGCGGGGGATGAGCGCAGATACGCAGTATTTT

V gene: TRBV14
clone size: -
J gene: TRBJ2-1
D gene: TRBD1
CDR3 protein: CASSHSYRGPGPYNEQFF
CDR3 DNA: TGTGCCAGCAGCCACTCCTACAGGGGGCCGGGCCCCTACAATGAGCAGTTCTTC

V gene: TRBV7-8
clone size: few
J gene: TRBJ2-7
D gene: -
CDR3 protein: CASSSSQEPSYEQYF
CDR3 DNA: TGTGCCAGCAGCTCCTCACAGGAGCCCTCCTACGAGCAGTACTTC

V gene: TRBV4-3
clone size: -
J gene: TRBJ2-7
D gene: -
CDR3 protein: CASSQEVGGEQYF
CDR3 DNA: TGCGCCAGCAGCCAAGAGGTCGGCGGTGAGCAGTACTTC

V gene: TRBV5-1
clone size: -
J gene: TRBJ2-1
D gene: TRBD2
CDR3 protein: CASSYSGGGYNEQFF
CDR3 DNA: TGCGCCAGCAGCTATAGCGGGGGGGGGTACAATGAGCAGTTCTTC

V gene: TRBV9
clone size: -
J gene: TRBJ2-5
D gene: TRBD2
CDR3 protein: CASSRAEGREETQYF
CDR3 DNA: TGTGCCAGCAGCCGTGCGGAAGGGAGGGAAGAGACCCAGTACTTC

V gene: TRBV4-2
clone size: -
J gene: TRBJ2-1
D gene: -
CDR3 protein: CASSQVEGSYNEQFF
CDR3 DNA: TGTGCCAGCAGCCAAGTAGAGGGCTCCTACAATGAGCAGTTCTTC

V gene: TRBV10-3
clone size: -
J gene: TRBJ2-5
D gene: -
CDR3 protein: CAISQGPQETQYF
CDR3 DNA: TGTGCCATTTCACAGGGTCCCCAAGAGACCCAGTACTTC

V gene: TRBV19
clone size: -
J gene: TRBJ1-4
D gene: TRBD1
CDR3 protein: CASSTPAGGREKLFF
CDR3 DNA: TGTGCCAGTAGTACTCCCGCAGGGGGCCGCGAAAAACTGTTTTTT

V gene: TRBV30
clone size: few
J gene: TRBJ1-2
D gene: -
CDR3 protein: CAWSWAYGYTF
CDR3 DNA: TGTGCCTGGAGTTGGGCATATGGCTACACCTTC

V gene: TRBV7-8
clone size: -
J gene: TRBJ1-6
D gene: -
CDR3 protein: CASSLDSFYSPLHF
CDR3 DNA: TGTGCCAGCAGCTTGGACAGTTTCTATTCACCCCTCCACTTT

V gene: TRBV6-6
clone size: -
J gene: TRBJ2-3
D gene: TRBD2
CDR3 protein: CASSWTSGGGTDTQYF
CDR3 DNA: TGTGCCAGCAGTTGGACTAGCGGGGGGGGGACAGATACGCAGTATTTT

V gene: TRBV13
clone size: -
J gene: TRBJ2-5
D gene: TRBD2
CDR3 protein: CASSLRRGGQETQYF
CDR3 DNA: TGTGCCAGCAGCTTACGGCGGGGGGGTCAAGAGACCCAGTACTTC

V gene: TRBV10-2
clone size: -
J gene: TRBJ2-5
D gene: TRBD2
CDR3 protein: CASSGPSGAETQYF
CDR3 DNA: TGCGCCAGCAGTGGGCCTAGCGGGGCAGAGACCCAGTACTTC

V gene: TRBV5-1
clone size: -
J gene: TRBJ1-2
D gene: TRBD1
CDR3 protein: CASGGQGNSNYGYTF
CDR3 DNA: TGCGCCAGCGGGGGACAGGGGAATAGTAACTATGGCTACACCTTC

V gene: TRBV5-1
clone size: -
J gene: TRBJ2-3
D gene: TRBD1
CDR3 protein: CASSPGTGGTDTQYF
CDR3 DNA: TGCGCCAGCAGCCCTGGGACAGGGGGCACAGATACGCAGTATTTT

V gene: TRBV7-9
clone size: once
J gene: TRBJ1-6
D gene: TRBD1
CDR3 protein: CASSSTGKSPLHF
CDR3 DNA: TGTGCCAGCAGCTCGACAGGGAAATCACCCCTCCACTTT

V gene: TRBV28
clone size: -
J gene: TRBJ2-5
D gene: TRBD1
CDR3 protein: CASSLVAPGQGILEETQYF
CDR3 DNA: TGTGCCAGCAGTTTAGTAGCTCCGGGACAGGGAATCTTGGAAGAGACCCAGTACTTC

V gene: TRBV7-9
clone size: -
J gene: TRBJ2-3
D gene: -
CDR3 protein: CAGKTQKSTDTQYF
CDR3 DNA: TGTGCCGGTAAAACTCAAAAGTCCACAGATACGCAGTATTTT

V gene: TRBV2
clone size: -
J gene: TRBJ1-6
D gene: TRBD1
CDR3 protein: CASSDTGTGVGSPLHF
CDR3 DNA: TGTGCCAGCAGTGACACCGGGACAGGGGTGGGTTCACCCCTCCACTTT

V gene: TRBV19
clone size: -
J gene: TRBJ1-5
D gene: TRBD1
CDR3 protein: CASSYTGGLVEQPQHF
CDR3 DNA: TGTGCCAGTAGTTATACAGGGGGCTTGGTGGAACAGCCCCAGCATTTT

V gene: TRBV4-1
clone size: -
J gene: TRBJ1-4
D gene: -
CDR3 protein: CASSQVGRSTNEKLFF
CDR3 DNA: TGCGCCAGCAGCCAAGTTGGGAGGTCGACTAATGAAAAACTGTTTTTT

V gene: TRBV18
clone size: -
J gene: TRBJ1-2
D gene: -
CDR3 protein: CASSPRPIGTLANYGYTF
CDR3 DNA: TGTGCCAGCTCACCACGACCAATCGGGACTCTAGCTAACTATGGCTACACCTTC

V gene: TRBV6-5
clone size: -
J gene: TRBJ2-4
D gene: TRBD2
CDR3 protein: CASSKQRGGPNIQYF
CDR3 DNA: TGTGCCAGCAGTAAGCAGCGGGGGGGCCCGAACATTCAGTACTTC

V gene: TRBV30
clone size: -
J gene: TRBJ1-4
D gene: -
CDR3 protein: CAWSRARAHPPTNEKLFF
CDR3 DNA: TGTGCCTGGAGTAGGGCCAGGGCACACCCGCCCACTAATGAAAAACTGTTTTTT

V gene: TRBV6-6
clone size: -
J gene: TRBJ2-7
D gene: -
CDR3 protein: CASSPHRGEQYF
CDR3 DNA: TGTGCCAGCTCCCCTCATCGGGGGGAGCAGTACTTC

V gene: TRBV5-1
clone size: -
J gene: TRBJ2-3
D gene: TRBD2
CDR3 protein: CASRAGLTDTQYF
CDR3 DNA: TGCGCCAGCAGAGCGGGGCTCACAGATACGCAGTATTTT

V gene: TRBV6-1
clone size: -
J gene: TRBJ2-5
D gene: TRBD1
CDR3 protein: CATHPWTGELETQYF
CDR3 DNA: TGTGCCACTCACCCCTGGACAGGGGAGTTGGAGACCCAGTACTTC

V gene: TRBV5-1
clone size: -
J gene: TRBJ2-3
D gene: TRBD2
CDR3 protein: CASKFGGAGGTDTQYF
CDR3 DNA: TGCGCCAGCAAGTTCGGGGGGGCCGGAGGCACAGATACGCAGTATTTT

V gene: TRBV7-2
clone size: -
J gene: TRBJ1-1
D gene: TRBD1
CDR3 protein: CASSLRTGYGEAFF
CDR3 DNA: TGTGCCAGCAGCCTCCGGACAGGGTATGGTGAAGCTTTCTTT

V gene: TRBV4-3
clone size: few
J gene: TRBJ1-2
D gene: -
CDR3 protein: CASSPGARRSNYGYTF
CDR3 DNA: TGCGCCAGCAGCCCAGGGGCCCGACGATCTAACTATGGCTACACCTTC

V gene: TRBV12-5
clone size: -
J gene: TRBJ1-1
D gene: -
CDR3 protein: CASGPSGGSNTEAFF
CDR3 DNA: TGTGCTAGTGGACCAAGTGGCGGTTCGAACACTGAAGCTTTCTTT

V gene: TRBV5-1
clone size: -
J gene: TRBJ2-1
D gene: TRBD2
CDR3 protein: CASSLGQRGGSYNEQFF
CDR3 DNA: TGCGCCAGCAGCTTGGGTCAGCGGGGGGGCTCCTACAATGAGCAGTTCTTC

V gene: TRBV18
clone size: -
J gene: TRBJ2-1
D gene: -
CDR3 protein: CASSRDRQYNEQFF
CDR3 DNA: TGTGCCAGCTCACGAGACAGGCAGTACAATGAGCAGTTCTTC

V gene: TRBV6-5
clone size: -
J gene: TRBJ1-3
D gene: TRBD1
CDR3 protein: CASSYRTGAGNTIYF
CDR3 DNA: TGTGCCAGCAGTTATCGGACAGGGGCCGGAAACACCATATATTTT

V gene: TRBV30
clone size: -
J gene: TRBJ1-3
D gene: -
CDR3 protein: CAWSVTGILGNTIYF
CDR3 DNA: TGTGCCTGGAGTGTAACGGGGATATTGGGAAACACCATATATTTT

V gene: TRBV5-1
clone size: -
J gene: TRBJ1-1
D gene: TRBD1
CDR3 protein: CASSSPGQGTEAFF
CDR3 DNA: TGCGCCAGCAGCTCCCCAGGACAGGGCACTGAAGCTTTCTTT

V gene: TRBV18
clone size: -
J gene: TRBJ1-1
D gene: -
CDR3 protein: CASSPPRGGHTEAFF
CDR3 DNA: TGTGCCAGCTCACCACCGAGGGGAGGGCACACTGAAGCTTTCTTT

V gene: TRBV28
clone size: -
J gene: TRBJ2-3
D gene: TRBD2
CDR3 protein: CASSFASGGITDTQYF
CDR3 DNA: TGTGCCAGCAGTTTCGCTAGCGGGGGGATCACAGATACGCAGTATTTT

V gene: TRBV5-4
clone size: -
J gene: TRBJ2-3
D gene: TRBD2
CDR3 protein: CASRTGTSSTDTQYF
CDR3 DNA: TGTGCCAGCAGAACCGGGACTAGTTCCACAGATACGCAGTATTTT

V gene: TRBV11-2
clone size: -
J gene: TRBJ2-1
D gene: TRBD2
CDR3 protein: CASSPRGGLYNEQFF
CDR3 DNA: TGTGCCAGCAGCCCACGGGGGGGCCTCTACAATGAGCAGTTCTTC

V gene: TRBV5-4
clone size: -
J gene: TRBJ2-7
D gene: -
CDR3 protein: CASRNRASEQYF
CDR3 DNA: TGTGCCAGCAGGAACAGGGCATCCGAGCAGTACTTC

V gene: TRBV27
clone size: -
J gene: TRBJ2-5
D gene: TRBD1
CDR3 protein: CASSPVGQGRETQYF
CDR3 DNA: TGTGCCAGCAGTCCCGTAGGACAGGGGCGGGAGACCCAGTACTTC

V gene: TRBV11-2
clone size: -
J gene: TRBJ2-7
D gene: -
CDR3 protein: CASSLPRVKIYEQYF
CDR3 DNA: TGTGCCAGCAGCTTACCCAGGGTTAAAATCTACGAGCAGTACTTC

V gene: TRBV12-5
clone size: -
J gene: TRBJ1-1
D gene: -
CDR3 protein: CASGLGQPGTEAFF
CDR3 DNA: TGTGCTAGTGGTTTAGGACAGCCAGGCACTGAAGCTTTCTTT

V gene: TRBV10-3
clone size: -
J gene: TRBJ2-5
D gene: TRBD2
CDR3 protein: CAISAKRGAGETQYF
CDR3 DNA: TGTGCCATCAGTGCAAAGCGGGGGGCCGGGGAGACCCAGTACTTC

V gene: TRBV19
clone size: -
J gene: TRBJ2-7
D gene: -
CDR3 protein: CASSSQTREQYF
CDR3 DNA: TGTGCCAGTAGCAGCCAGACTCGGGAGCAGTACTTC

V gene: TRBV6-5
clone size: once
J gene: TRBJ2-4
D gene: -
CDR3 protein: CASSYHSLAKNIQYF
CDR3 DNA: TGTGCCAGCAGTTACCACAGCTTAGCCAAAAACATTCAGTACTTC

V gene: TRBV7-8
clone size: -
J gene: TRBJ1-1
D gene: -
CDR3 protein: CASSPDGRAEAFF
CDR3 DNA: TGTGCCAGCAGCCCAGATGGGAGAGCTGAAGCTTTCTTT

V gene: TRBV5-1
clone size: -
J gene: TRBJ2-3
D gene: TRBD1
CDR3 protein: CASSRGTASTDTQYF
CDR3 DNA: TGCGCCAGCAGCCGAGGGACAGCTAGCACAGATACGCAGTATTTT

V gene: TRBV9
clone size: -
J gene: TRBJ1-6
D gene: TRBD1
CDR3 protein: CASSVADRGGSPLHF
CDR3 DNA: TGTGCCAGCAGCGTAGCTGACAGGGGTGGTTCACCCCTCCACTTT

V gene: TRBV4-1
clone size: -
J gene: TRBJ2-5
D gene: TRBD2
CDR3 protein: CASSVGGEKTQYF
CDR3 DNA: TGCGCCAGCAGCGTGGGGGGGGAGAAGACCCAGTACTTC